The next 8 T cell receptor beta chains were all read from a single sample in a study of immune cell composition in non-small cell lung cancer. The normal lung sample lay at least 3 cm, and maximally far, from the tumour. Some clones are missing from TCRdb's copy, which holds only in-frame ones; the method was immunoSEQ multiplex PCR. The sample contains 2,000 to 2,500 clones, nearly 70% of which appear only once. Sequenced material: non-adjacent lung tissue. Every receptor here comes from a human donor with non-small cell lung cancer.

V gene TRBV4-3 combines with J gene TRBJ2-1; 9 bases line up with TRBD1. Germline V gives CDR1 LGHNA, CDR2 YSLEER. The CDR3 covers 15 residues. V lost 4 bases to trimming and J lost 9 bases; unmatched junction nucleotides: 10. The CDR3 DNA sequence: TGCGCCAGCAGCCGCCGGGACAGGGATTCGGGTGAGCAGTTCTTC. It codes for CASSRRDRDSGEQFF.

V gene TRBV6-6 combines with J gene TRBJ2-1; D is unresolved. Germline V gene lookup returns CDR1 MNHNY and CDR2 SVGAGI (reference sequence). CDR3 length equals 12 residues. V was cut by 5 bases and J by 6 bases, with 8 bases left in between. The CDR3 loop reads CASSHSTNEQFF. CDR3 in DNA: TGTGCCAGCAGTCATAGTACCAATGAGCAGTTCTTC.

The rearrangement links TRBV6-5 to TRBJ1-2; no clear D. The CDR3 length is 13 residues. V was clipped by 6 bases and J by 5 bases, with 13 bases between them. Germline V CDR1 and CDR2: MNHEY, SVGAGI. The CDR3, as DNA: TGTGCCAGCAGCCCCGGAGATGTATATGGCTACACCTTC. Translation gives CASSPGDVYGYTF.

V gene TRBV19 combines with J gene TRBJ1-1; 9 nucleotides agree with TRBD1. From germline, CDR1 is LNHDA and CDR2 SQIVND (reference sequence). The CDR3 spans 19 residues. V was pared by 9 bases and J by 0 bases, with 20 bases of the junction left unmatched. CDR3 region: CARSGGDRAFKFLNTEAFF. The CDR3 bases are TGTGCCAGATCCGGTGGGGACAGGGCCTTCAAATTTTTGAACACTGAAGCTTTCTTT.

This clone has only a few counts. This sequence joins TRBV7-6 and TRBJ1-6; no firm D call. The CDR3 contains 13 residues. Germline CDR1 is SGHVS and CDR2 is FNYEAQ. V was shortened by 4 bases and J by 8 bases, with 9 bases between the two germline ends. The CDR3 nucleotides read TGTGCCAGCAGCTCCAATAGCGATTCACCCCTCCACTTT. It codes for CASSSNSDSPLHF. Together with reference TRBV7-6 and TRBJ1-6, the CDR3 gives the full variable domain: GAGVSQSPRYKVTKRGQDVALRCDPISGHVSLYWYRQALGQGPEFLTYFNYEAQQDKSGLPNDRFSAERPEGSISTLTIQRTEQRDSAMYRCASSSNSDSPLHFGNGTRLTVT.

This clone was counted between two and nine times. This chain connects TRBV4-1 to TRBJ2-2; the D is unclear. Germline CDR1 and CDR2: MGHRA and YSYEKL. CDR3 length equals 15 residues. V dropped 4 bases and J dropped 1 base, with 10 bases sitting between them. The chain's CDR3 is CASSLGTVNTGELFF. DNA of the CDR3: TGCGCCAGCAGCCTCGGTACTGTGAACACCGGGGAGCTGTTTTTT.

The gene calls are TRBV6-1 and TRBJ1-2; possible D gene TRBD1, 5 bases. The CDR3 has 14 residues. The V and J ends lost 7 bases and 4 bases respectively, with 16 bases between them. CDR1 and CDR2 (germline): MNHNS, SASEGT. Written as DNA, the CDR3 is TGTGCCAGCACCCGAGGAGGGGTAGGCTATGGCTACACCTTC. It specifies CASTRGGVGYGYTF.

This clone counts as medium-sized. V and J are TRBV7-2 and TRBJ1-2, with a weak D call TRBD1 (6 bases). V lost 5 bases and J 6 bases, leaving 13 bases between the germline ends. Per the germline V gene, CDR1 is SGHTA and CDR2 is FQGNSA. This CDR3 spans 13 amino acids. The CDR3 protein is CASSPPHRDGYTF. The CDR3, as DNA: TGTGCCAGCAGCCCACCCCACAGGGATGGCTACACCTTC.